The text below deals with one T cell receptor (beta chain). Ages ranged from about 18 to 89 years, with residence in about 24 US areas. Grouping used clinical history reported by participants in a survey and questionnaire. The data belong to a study of blood T cell repertoires in COVID-19. Study-level background: In each case, the material was cDNA or gDNA derived from T cells, B-cell-depleted T cells, or PBMCs.

Source study methods: Nucleated cell counts were estimated from reference gene primer amplification. Profiled with immunoSEQ multiplex PCR; TCRdb holds only in-frame clones, not every one. V and J calls and clone size are those listed in that table; D and trimming were worked out from the DNA. The table shows 300,000 to 400,000 clones, with roughly 90% occurring only once. The CDR3 loop spans 15 amino acids. Trimming took 3 bases from V and 0 from J, leaving 9 bases between them. Germline loops: CDR1 SGHVS, CDR2 FQNEAQ. Sequenced sample: PBMCs or T cells enriched from blood (not recorded which). The receptor was derived from a woman aged 30 to 39 with acute COVID-19. V and J are TRBV7-8 and TRBJ1-3; D is unresolved. Written as DNA, the CDR3 is TGTGCCAGCAGCTTTGGCAGAAGCTCTGGAAACACCATATATTTT. Encoded protein: CASSFGRSSGNTIYF. The entire variable domain, with the rest obtained from reference TRBV7-8 and TRBJ1-3, is as follows: GAGVSQSPRYKVAKRGQDVALRCDPISGHVSLFWYQQALGQGPEFLTYFQNEAQLDKSGLPSDRFFAERPEGSVSTLKIQRTQQEDSAVYLCASSFGRSSGNTIYFGEGSWLTVV.